Below are 6 T cell receptor beta chains sequenced from a single sample in a study of OX40 agonist ivuxolimab in advanced cancers. Method: immunoSEQ multiplex PCR; TCRdb's copy keeps in-frame clones and lacks some. The repertoire holds approximately 75,000 clones, with more than 90% as singletons. Sequencing used CD4+ or CD8+ T cells sorted from blood, obtained in a trial of the OX40 agonist ivuxolimab. The source is an adult with an advanced solid tumor such as melanoma, head and neck, liver or kidney cancer.

The chain combines TRBV27 with TRBJ1-1; a weak D match, TRBD1 (5 bases). Per the germline V gene, CDR1 is MNHEY and CDR2 is SMNVEV (reference sequence). This CDR3 contains 13 residues. Trimming cost V 8 bases and J 4 bases, with 14 bases left between them. The CDR3 region is CASQGSLSTEAFF. The DNA for the CDR3 is TGTGCCAGCCAGGGTTCTTTGAGCACTGAAGCTTTCTTT.

Only one count was recorded for this clone. The J gene is TRBJ1-3, the V gene TRBV2; D call uncertain. This CDR3 comprises 12 residues. V lost 4 bases and J 4 bases, leaving 5 bases between the germline ends. Germline loops: CDR1 SNHLY, CDR2 FYNNEI. The CDR3 DNA sequence: TGTGCCAGCAGTGCCAGGGGAAACACCATATATTTT. As protein: CASSARGNTIYF. Full variable domain (missing parts from reference TRBV2 and TRBJ1-3): EPEVTQTPSHQVTQMGQEVILRCVPISNHLYFYWYRQILGQKVEFLVSFYNNEISEKSEIFDDQFSVERPDGSNFTLKIRSTKLEDSAMYFCASSARGNTIYFGEGSWLTVV.

This rearrangement joins TRBV5-1 to TRBJ2-3, with 7 nucleotides matching TRBD1. Looked up from germline, CDR1 is SGHRS and CDR2 is YFSETQ. V lost 4 bases to trimming and J lost 0 bases; unmatched junction nucleotides: 5. The CDR3 has 15 amino acids. This CDR3 is CASSQMTGSTDTQYF. The CDR3 DNA is TGCGCCAGCAGCCAAATGACAGGGAGCACAGATACGCAGTATTTT.

This clone was seen only once. V is TRBV28 and J is TRBJ1-5; D remains unclear. Trimming left V 4 bases short and J 6 bases short, with 10 bases between. Germline-derived CDR1 and CDR2 are MDHEN and SYDVKM. The CDR3 contains 13 residues. In nucleotides, the CDR3 is TGTGCCAGCAGTTCCGGGTGGGCTCAGCCCCAGCATTTT. Translated, it gives CASSSGWAQPQHF.

The chain carries TRBV30 and TRBJ2-3, with D perhaps TRBD1 (5 bases). The CDR3 extends over 14 amino acids. The V end lost 4 bases, the J end lost 2 bases, and 13 bases lay between the germline ends. Germline V gives CDR1 GTSNPN, CDR2 SVGIG (reference sequence). In DNA form, the CDR3 reads TGTGCCTGGAATGGTCCAGGGAACACAGATACGCAGTATTTT. Its translation is CAWNGPGNTDTQYF.

The chain couples TRBV10-2 to TRBJ2-3, with 15 bases aligning to TRBD2. The CDR3 covers 21 residues. J gave up 2 bases and V 6 bases, and 18 bases lay outside the gene matches. CDR1 and CDR2 (germline): WSHSY, SAAADI. For the CDR3, the DNA is TGCGCCAGCAGAGCCCCTCCAGGGACTAGCGGGGGGAGACTAGTCACAGATACGCAGTATTTT. Translation gives CASRAPPGTSGGRLVTDTQYF.